The sample holds a few counts of the clone carrying this T cell receptor (beta chain). The target antigen is unknown. These data are taken from a study of T cells in Graves' hyperthyroidism and ophthalmopathy. Whole-study findings and limits: The majority of expanded thyroid clonotypes above 0.001 also appeared in blood. With a median lead of roughly 6.8 months before onset, the model predicted ophthalmopathy. Stable hyperthyroidism was told apart from ophthalmopathy by a model built on 13 V-J features.

Patients were excluded for uncontrolled infection, other autoimmune disease, pregnancy or lactation. The length of the CDR3 is 17 residues. V gave up 0 bases and J gave up 0 bases, with 15 bases separating them. Per germline, CDR1 MGHRA and CDR2 YSYEKL. RNA transcripts provided the source from which TCR beta CDR3 regions were amplified. Primed by the HTBI set, a first-round RT-PCR was run on the TCR CDR3. TCRdb reprocessed the multiplex PCR reads with MiXCR, giving one entry per CDR3 protein. The repertoire holds about 640,000 distinct CDR3 sequences, with around 21% as singletons. This receptor was identified in a man in his thirties or forties with Graves' ophthalmopathy. The gene calls are TRBV4-1 and TRBJ2-7; D tentatively reads TRBD1 or TRBD2 (5 bases each). What was sequenced was blood. In DNA form, the CDR3 reads TGCGCCAGCAGCCAAGACTCGAGGGCAGGGAGCTCCTACGAGCAGTACTTC. Translated: CASSQDSRAGSSYEQYF.